This TCR beta chain was profiled in a study of STAT5B mutations in CD4+ large granular lymphocyte leukemia. A remark on this clone: Its specificity is not known.

Original processing methods: Lowest detectable productive clonotype frequency was 2.59 x 10-5. Repertoires were generated with immunoSEQ multiplex PCR, while TCRdb's copy carries only in-frame clones and drops some. That table supplies the V and J calls and clone size; D and trimming were determined from the DNA. The sample contains around 35,000 clones, about 70% of which appear only once. Study-level findings and limits: Patient CD4-sorted repertoires stayed more clonal than healthy ones after leukemic-clone removal. Data were not HLA-matched across samples. TRBV06-family usage was enriched in top patient clones (8/27) versus controls (2/35).

In germline, CDR1 is SNHLY, CDR2 FYNNEI. The CDR3 length is 15 residues. With 6 bases clipped from V and 5 bases from J, the junction kept 12 bases outside the gene matches. The sample consisted of CD4+ T cells from blood buffy coats. The gene calls are TRBV2 and TRBJ1-2, with 7 bases identical to TRBD1. The origin of this receptor is a human donor in good health. The CDR3 region is CASSPDREPGYGYTF. In DNA form, the CDR3 reads TGTGCCAGCAGCCCAGACAGGGAACCGGGTTATGGCTACACCTTC. Using reference TRBV2 and TRBJ1-2 for the parts outside the CDR3, the full variable domain is EPEVTQTPSHQVTQMGQEVILRCVPISNHLYFYWYRQILGQKVEFLVSFYNNEISEKSEIFDDQFSVERPDGSNFTLKIRSTKLEDSAMYFCASSPDREPGYGYTFGSGTRLTVV.